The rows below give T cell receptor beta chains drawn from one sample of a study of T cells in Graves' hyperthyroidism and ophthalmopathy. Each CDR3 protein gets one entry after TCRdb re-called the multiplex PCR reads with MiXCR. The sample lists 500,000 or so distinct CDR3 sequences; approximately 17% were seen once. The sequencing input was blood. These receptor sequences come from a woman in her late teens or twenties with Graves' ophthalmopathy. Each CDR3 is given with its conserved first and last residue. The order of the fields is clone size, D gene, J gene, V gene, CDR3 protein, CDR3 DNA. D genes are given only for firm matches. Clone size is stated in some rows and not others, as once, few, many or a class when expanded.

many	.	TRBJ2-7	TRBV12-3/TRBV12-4	CASSPGQSYEQYF	TGTGCCAGCAGTCCAGGACAGTCCTACGAGCAGTACTTC
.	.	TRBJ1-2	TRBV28	CASGLGGRNYGYTF	TGTGCCAGCGGTTTAGGGGGGCGCAACTATGGCTACACCTTC
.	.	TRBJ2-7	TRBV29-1	CSVWVLREQYF	TGCAGCGTTTGGGTGTTGCGCGAGCAGTACTTC
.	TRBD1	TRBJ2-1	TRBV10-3	CAIRPPDRAHNEQFF	TGTGCCATCAGACCACCGGACAGGGCCCACAATGAGCAGTTCTTC
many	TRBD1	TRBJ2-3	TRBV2	CATPGQGGTDTQYF	TGTGCCACCCCAGGACAGGGTGGGACAGATACGCAGTATTTT
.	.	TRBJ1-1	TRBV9	CASSVGAGMNTEAFF	TGTGCCAGCAGCGTAGGAGCAGGGATGAACACTGAAGCTTTCTTT
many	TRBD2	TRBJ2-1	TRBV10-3	CAISSPGLAGTNEQFF	TGTGCCATCAGCTCGCCGGGTCTAGCGGGGACCAATGAGCAGTTCTTC
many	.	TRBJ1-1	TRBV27	CASSLSGQWGNTEAFF	TGTGCCAGCAGTTTATCGGGTCAGTGGGGAAACACTGAAGCTTTCTTT
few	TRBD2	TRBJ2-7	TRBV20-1	CSARVTGLAGVDEQYF	TGCAGTGCTAGAGTGACGGGGCTAGCGGGAGTAGACGAGCAGTACTTC
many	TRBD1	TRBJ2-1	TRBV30	CAWSVGLTGTYNEQFF	TGTGCCTGGAGTGTGGGGTTGACAGGGACATACAATGAGCAGTTCTTC
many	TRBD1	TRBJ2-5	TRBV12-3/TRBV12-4	CASRRQGSETQYF	TGTGCCAGCAGGCGACAGGGGTCTGAGACCCAGTACTTC
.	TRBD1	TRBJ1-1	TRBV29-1	CSVAQGRGTEAFF	TGCAGCGTTGCACAGGGGAGGGGCACTGAAGCTTTCTTT
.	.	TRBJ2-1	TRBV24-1	CATSDPLLGRVNGQFF	TGTGCCACCAGTGATCCCCTTCTGGGCAGGGTGAATGGGCAGTTCTTC